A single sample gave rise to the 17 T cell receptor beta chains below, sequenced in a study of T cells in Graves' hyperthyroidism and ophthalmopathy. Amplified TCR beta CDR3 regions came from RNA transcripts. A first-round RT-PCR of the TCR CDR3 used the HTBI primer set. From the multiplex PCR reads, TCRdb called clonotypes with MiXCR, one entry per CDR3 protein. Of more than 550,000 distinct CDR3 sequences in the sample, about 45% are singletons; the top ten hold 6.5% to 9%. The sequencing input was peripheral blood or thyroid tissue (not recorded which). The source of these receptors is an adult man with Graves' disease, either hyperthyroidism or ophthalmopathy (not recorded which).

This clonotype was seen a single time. The CDR3 DNA reads as TGTGCCAGCAGCTTATCAGCGCGGACTAGCGGGAGGGCCTACGAGCAGTACTTC. Amino acids: CASSLSARTSGRAYEQYF. This chain joins TRBV7-8 and TRBJ2-7, with 15 bases fitting TRBD2. The CDR3 runs 18 residues. With 2 bases clipped from V and 2 bases from J, the junction kept 7 bases outside the gene matches. Germline CDR1 is SGHVS and CDR2 is FQNEAQ.

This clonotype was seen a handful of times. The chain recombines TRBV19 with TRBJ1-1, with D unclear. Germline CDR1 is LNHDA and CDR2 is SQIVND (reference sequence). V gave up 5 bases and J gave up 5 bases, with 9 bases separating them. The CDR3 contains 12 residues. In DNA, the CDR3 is TGTGCCAGTAGTGTATACGGGACTGAAGCTTTCTTT. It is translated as CASSVYGTEAFF.

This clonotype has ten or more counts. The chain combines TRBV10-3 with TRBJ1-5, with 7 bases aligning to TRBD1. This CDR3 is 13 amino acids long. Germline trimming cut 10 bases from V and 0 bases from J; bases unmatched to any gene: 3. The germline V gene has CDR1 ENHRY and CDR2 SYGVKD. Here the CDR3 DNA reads TGTGCCACCCAGGGGGATAGCAATCAGCCCCAGCATTTT. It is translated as CATQGDSNQPQHF.

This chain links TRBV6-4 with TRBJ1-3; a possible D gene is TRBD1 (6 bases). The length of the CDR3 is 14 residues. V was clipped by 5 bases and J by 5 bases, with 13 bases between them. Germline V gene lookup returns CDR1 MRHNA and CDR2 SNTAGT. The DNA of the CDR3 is TGTGCCAGCAGTAGACAGGACAAGAGAAACACCATATATTTT. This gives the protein CASSRQDKRNTIYF.

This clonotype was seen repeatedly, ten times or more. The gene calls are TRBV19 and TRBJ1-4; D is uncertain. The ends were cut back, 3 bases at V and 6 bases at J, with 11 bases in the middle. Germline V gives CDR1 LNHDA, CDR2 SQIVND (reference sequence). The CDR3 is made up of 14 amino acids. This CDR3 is CASSMGVGDEKLFF. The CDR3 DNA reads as TGTGCCAGTAGTATGGGAGTAGGCGATGAAAAACTGTTTTTT.

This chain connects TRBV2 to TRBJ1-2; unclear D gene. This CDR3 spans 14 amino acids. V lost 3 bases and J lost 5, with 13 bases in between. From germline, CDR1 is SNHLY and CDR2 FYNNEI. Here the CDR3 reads CASSDLGNRYGYTF. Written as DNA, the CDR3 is TGTGCCAGCAGTGATTTGGGGAATCGGTATGGCTACACCTTC.

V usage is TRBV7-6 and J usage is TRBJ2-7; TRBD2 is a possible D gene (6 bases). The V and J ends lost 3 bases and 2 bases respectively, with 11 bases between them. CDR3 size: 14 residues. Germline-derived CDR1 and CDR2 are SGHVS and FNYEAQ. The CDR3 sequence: CASSLEGRPYEQYF. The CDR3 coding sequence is TGTGCCAGCAGCTTGGAGGGGCGACCCTACGAGCAGTACTTC.

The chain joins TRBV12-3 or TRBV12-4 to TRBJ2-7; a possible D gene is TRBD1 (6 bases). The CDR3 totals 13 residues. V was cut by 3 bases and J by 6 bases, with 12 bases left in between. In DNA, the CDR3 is TGTGCCAGCAGTTTCGCAGGGGAGAGCGAGCAGTACTTC. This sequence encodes CASSFAGESEQYF.

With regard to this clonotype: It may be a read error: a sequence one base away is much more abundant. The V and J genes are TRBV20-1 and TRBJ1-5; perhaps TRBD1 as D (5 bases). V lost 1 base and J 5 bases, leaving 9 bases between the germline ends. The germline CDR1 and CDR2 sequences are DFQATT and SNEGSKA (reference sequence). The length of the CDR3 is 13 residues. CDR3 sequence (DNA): TGCAGTGCTAGAGGGACACTAGATCAGCCCCAGCATTTT. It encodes CSARGTLDQPQHF.

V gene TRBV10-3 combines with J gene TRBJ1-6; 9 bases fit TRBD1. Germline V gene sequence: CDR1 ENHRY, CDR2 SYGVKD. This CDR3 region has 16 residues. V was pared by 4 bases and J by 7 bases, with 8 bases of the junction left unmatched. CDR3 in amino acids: CAISGSGQGRNSPLHF. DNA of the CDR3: TGTGCCATCAGTGGGTCGGGACAGGGCCGGAATTCACCCCTCCACTTT.

This CDR3 is CASSLRGETYEQYF. The CDR3 DNA follows: TGTGCCAGCAGCTTAAGGGGCGAAACCTACGAGCAGTACTTC. This chain uses TRBV5-6 with TRBJ2-7; the D gene is possibly TRBD1 (5 bases). The V end lost 2 bases, the J end lost 2 bases, and 11 bases lay between the germline ends. Germline CDR1 reads SGHDT; CDR2 reads YYEEEE. The CDR3 spans 14 residues. The full variable domain, in which reference TRBV5-6 and TRBJ2-7 provide the parts outside the CDR3, is DAGVTQSPTHLIKTRGQQVTLRCSPKSGHDTVSWYQQALGQGPQFIFQYYEEEERQRGNFPDRFSGHQFPNYSSELNVNALLLGDSALYLCASSLRGETYEQYFGPGTRLTVT.

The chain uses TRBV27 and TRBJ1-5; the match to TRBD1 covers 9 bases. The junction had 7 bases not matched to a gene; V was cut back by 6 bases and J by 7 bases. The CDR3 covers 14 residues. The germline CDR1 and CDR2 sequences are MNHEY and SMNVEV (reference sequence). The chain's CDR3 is CASRDRGYGQPQHF. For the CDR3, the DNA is TGTGCCAGCAGGGACAGGGGATATGGGCAGCCCCAGCATTTT.

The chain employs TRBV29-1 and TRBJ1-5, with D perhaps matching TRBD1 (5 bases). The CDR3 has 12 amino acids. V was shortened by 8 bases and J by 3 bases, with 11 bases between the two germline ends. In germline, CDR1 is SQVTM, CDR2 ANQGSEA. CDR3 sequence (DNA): TGCAGCAGATCCGGGGCCAATCAGCCCCAGCATTTT. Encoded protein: CSRSGANQPQHF. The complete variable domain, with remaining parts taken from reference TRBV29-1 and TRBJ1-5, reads SAVISQKPSRDICQRGTSLTIQCQVDSQVTMMFWYRQQPGQSLTLIATANQGSEATYESGFVIDKFPISRPNLTFSTLTVSNMSPEDSSIYLCSRSGANQPQHFGDGTRLSIL.

This CDR3 is CASKAGPTDMETQYF. As DNA, the CDR3 is TGTGCCAGCAAAGCGGGGCCAACGGATATGGAGACCCAGTACTTC. The gene calls are TRBV9 and TRBJ2-5, with 7 bases that match TRBD2. This CDR3 is 15 amino acids long. Germline V CDR1 and CDR2: SGDLS, YYNGEE. V dropped 6 bases and J dropped 5; count of bases not matched to a gene: 13. Filled out from reference TRBV9 and TRBJ2-5, the complete variable domain reads DSGVTQTPKHLITATGQRVTLRCSPRSGDLSVYWYQQSLDQGLQFLIQYYNGEERAKGNILERFSAQQFPDLHSELNLSSLELGDSALYFCASKAGPTDMETQYFGPGTRLLVL.

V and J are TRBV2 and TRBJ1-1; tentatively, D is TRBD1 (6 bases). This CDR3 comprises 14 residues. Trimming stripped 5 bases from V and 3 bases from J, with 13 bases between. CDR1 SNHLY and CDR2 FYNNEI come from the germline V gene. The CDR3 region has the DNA TGTGCCAGCAGTCAAAGACAGGCAGACACTGAAGCTTTCTTT. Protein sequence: CASSQRQADTEAFF. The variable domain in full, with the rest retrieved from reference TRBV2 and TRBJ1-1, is EPEVTQTPSHQVTQMGQEVILRCVPISNHLYFYWYRQILGQKVEFLVSFYNNEISEKSEIFDDQFSVERPDGSNFTLKIRSTKLEDSAMYFCASSQRQADTEAFFGQGTRLTVV.

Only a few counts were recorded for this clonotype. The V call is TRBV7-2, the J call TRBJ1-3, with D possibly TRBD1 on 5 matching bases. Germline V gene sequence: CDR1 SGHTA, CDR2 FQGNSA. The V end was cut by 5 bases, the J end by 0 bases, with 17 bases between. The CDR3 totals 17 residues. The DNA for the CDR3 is TGTGCCAGCAGCCATCCCCAGGGACCGAACTCTGGAAACACCATATATTTT. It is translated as CASSHPQGPNSGNTIYF.

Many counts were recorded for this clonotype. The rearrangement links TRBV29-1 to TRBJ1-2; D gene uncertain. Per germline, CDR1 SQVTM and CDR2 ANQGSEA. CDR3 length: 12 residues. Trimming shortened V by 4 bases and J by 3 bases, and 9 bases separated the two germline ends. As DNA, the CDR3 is TGCAGCGTTGGGGTGGTTGACTATGGCTACACCTTC. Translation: CSVGVVDYGYTF.